The present entry profiles one T cell receptor (beta chain) with its context. What it binds is not known. 60 Vbeta and 13 Jbeta primers were used in PCR. Assay: immunoSEQ multiplex PCR; the TCRdb copy retains only in-frame clones and omits some. The sample shows 140,000 to 150,000 clones, around 67% of them seen only once. This specimen belongs to a study of cytomegalovirus exposure and HLA in healthy donors. Broader study findings: Most TCR sequences proved rare, with some public TCRs found in many donors.

CDR1 SGHTA and CDR2 FQGTGA come from the germline V gene. CDR3 length: 15 residues. J gave up 5 bases and V 5 bases, and 7 bases lay outside the gene matches. The rearrangement links TRBV7-3 to TRBJ2-1, with TRBD1 matching 9 bases. Sequencing input: PBMCs. The clonotype was recovered from a woman aged 18-29 years in good health and CMV-seronegative. CDR3 sequence: CASSPRTGANNEQFF. The CDR3 DNA sequence: TGTGCCAGCAGCCCCCGGACAGGGGCCAACAATGAGCAGTTCTTC. The full variable domain, with the rest looked up from reference TRBV7-3 and TRBJ2-1, is GAGVSQTPSNKVTEKGKYVELRCDPISGHTALYWYRQSLGQGPEFLIYFQGTGAADDSGLPNDRFFAVRPEGSVSTLKIQRTERGDSAVYLCASSPRTGANNEQFFGPGTRLTVL.